This T cell receptor (beta chain) was sequenced during a study of shared clonotypes between healthy human individuals. Notes on the study in general: Few donors restricted represented genetic and exposure-history diversity. The study sampled only blood, and tissue repertoires likely differ.

TCRdb's table, derived via immunoSEQ multiplex PCR, lists solely in-frame clones and lacks some. The table lists about 1.5 million clones, 98% of them singletons. In the case of this clone: The antigen remains undetermined.

V was shortened by 3 bases and J by 3 bases, with 5 bases between the two germline ends. The V gene's germline CDR1 is MDHEN and CDR2 SYDVKM. The CDR3 covers 12 residues. The sequencing sample was made of naive CD4+ T cells sorted from blood. The sample's subset: CD45RA+ positively selected. The TCR sequence derives from a young man in good health. V gene TRBV28 combines with J gene TRBJ1-1; no clear D gene. The CDR3 bases are TGTGCCAGCAGTTTGGTCTACACTGAAGCTTTCTTT. This sequence encodes CASSLVYTEAFF.